The 27 T cell receptor beta chains presented below share a single source sample, sequenced in a study of T cell responses to AZD1222 COVID-19 vaccine. The assay was immunoSEQ multiplex PCR, and TCRdb's table has in-frame clones only and misses some. The table includes around 84,000 clones, just over 85% detected once. The sample in question was peripheral blood, obtained on day 0 of MenACWY control vaccination. These receptors were obtained from an adult in good health.

Worth noting for this clone: The same CDR3 can be traced to other DNA sequences in this sample. The chain links TRBV6-1 to TRBJ1-1; D gene ambiguous. V shed 0 bases and J shed 4 bases, with 9 bases lying between them. Per the germline V gene, CDR1 is MNHNS and CDR2 is SASEGT. This CDR3 region has 14 residues. The CDR3 DNA reads TGTGCCAGCAGTGAAGCGTGGGATGGCACTGAAGCTTTCTTT. The encoded protein is CASSEAWDGTEAFF.

This chain connects TRBV7-2 to TRBJ2-3; D is possibly TRBD2 (6 bases). The CDR3 loop spans 18 amino acids. Trimming removed 0 bases from V and 0 bases from J, with 16 bases in between. Per the germline V gene, CDR1 is SGHTA and CDR2 is FQGNSA. CDR3 in amino acids: CASSLAPGTSISTDTQYF. The CDR3 nucleotides are TGTGCCAGCAGCTTAGCCCCAGGGACTTCCATTAGCACAGATACGCAGTATTTT. The complete variable domain, with remaining parts taken from reference TRBV7-2 and TRBJ2-3, reads GAGVSQSPSNKVTEKGKDVELRCDPISGHTALYWYRQSLGQGLEFLIYFQGNSAPDKSGLPSDRFSAERTGGSVSTLTIQRTQQEDSAVYLCASSLAPGTSISTDTQYFGPGTRLTVL.

The chain carries TRBV6-5 and TRBJ1-5, with D uncertain. With 5 bases removed from V and 6 bases from J, the gap between germline ends came to 11 bases. Per germline, CDR1 MNHEY and CDR2 SVGAGI. The CDR3 is 13 residues long. The CDR3 reads CASSPSVFQPQHF. The CDR3 DNA sequence: TGTGCCAGCAGTCCCTCAGTGTTTCAGCCCCAGCATTTT.

The V call is TRBV29-1, the J call TRBJ2-7; 7 bases fit TRBD1. V dropped 6 bases and J dropped 0; count of bases not matched to a gene: 5. CDR1 is SQVTM, CDR2 ANQGSEA, per germline. This CDR3 spans 13 amino acids. CDR3 sequence reads: CSVSRTGSYEQYF. The CDR3 region has the DNA TGCAGCGTATCCCGGACAGGCTCCTACGAGCAGTACTTC.

The V gene is TRBV4-3, the J gene TRBJ1-1; the D gene is possibly TRBD1 (6 bases). V was shortened by 4 bases and J by 0 bases, with 15 bases between the two germline ends. The germline CDR1 and CDR2 sequences are LGHNA and YSLEER. The CDR3 sequence is 16 residues long. For the CDR3, the DNA is TGCGCCAGCAGCCGCTACCGACAGGAGTTGAACACTGAAGCTTTCTTT. This gives the protein CASSRYRQELNTEAFF.

This sequence joins TRBV6-6 and TRBJ2-2; TRBD2 matches at 7 bases. V shed 6 bases and J 3 bases; nucleotides not matched to a gene: 10. The germline V gene encodes CDR1 MNHNY and CDR2 SVGAGI (reference sequence). CDR3 length: 16 residues. The CDR3 region has the DNA TGTGCCAGCAGCCCGACTCGTGCGGGGGACACCGGGGAGCTGTTTTTT. Translated, it gives CASSPTRAGDTGELFF.

The rearrangement joins TRBV18 to TRBJ1-1; unclear D gene. Trimming stripped 3 bases from V and 5 bases from J, with 10 bases between. Germline V gene data show CDR1 as KGHSH and CDR2 as LQKENI. The CDR3 loop spans 13 amino acids. CDR3 sequence reads: CASSPPVGTEAFF. In nucleotides, the CDR3 is TGTGCCAGCTCACCGCCAGTCGGTACTGAAGCTTTCTTT.

The rearrangement uses TRBV5-1 and TRBJ2-3; D ambiguous. Germline V gives CDR1 SGHRS, CDR2 YFSETQ. Trimming pared 3 bases from V and 4 bases from J, leaving 9 bases between. The CDR3 is 13 residues long. The DNA for the CDR3 is TGCGCCAGCAGCTGGGCCAAGGCAGATACGCAGTATTTT. Protein product: CASSWAKADTQYF.

J is TRBJ2-1 and V is TRBV6-6; D not resolved. Germline lookup yields CDR1 MNHNY and CDR2 SVGAGI (reference sequence). The CDR3 consists of 16 residues. V gave up 0 bases and J gave up 0 bases, with 9 bases separating them. The CDR3 DNA sequence: TGTGCCAGCAGTTACTCTGCAAGTAGCTCCTACAATGAGCAGTTCTTC. Translating it yields CASSYSASSSYNEQFF.

The CDR3 here is CASQASWVTGELFF. In nucleotides, the CDR3 is TGTGCCAGCCAAGCTAGCTGGGTCACCGGGGAGCTGTTTTTT. The chain links TRBV3-1 (or the pseudogene TRBV3-2) to TRBJ2-2; possibly TRBD2 for D (5 bases). The CDR3 has 14 amino acids. Germline-derived CDR1 and CDR2 are LGHDT and YNNKEL (reference sequence). With 8 bases removed from V and 4 bases from J, the gap between germline ends came to 14 bases.

The chain recombines TRBV5-1 with TRBJ1-1; TRBD1 aligns across 10 bases. The length of the CDR3 is 14 residues. CDR1 is SGHRS and CDR2 is YFSETQ in the germline V gene. V shed 3 bases and J 5 bases; nucleotides not matched to a gene: 4. The CDR3 is CASSSRQGATEAFF. DNA of the CDR3: TGCGCCAGCAGCTCCAGACAGGGGGCAACTGAAGCTTTCTTT.

This chain connects TRBV29-1 to TRBJ1-2, with unresolved D. This CDR3 region has 13 residues. Per the germline V gene, CDR1 is SQVTM and CDR2 is ANQGSEA. The V end was cut by 3 bases, the J end by 1 base, with 9 bases between. The CDR3 loop reads CSVEAVINYGYTF. CDR3 sequence (DNA): TGCAGCGTTGAGGCCGTTATTAACTATGGCTACACCTTC.

The J gene is TRBJ2-1, the V gene TRBV6-6; 10 bases agree with TRBD2. Losses at the gene ends were 4 bases for V and 7 bases for J; bases not matched to a gene: 1. This CDR3 is 13 amino acids long. CDR1 and CDR2 (germline): MNHNY, SVGAGI (reference sequence). CDR3 DNA: TGTGCCAGCAGTTCTAGCGGGGGAAATGAGCAGTTCTTC. Its protein is CASSSSGGNEQFF.

The table lists this clone with a few counts. The rearrangement uses TRBV28 and TRBJ1-6; perhaps TRBD1 as D (5 bases). The V gene's germline CDR1 is MDHEN and CDR2 SYDVKM. V shed 2 bases and J shed 6 bases, with 8 bases lying between them. The length of the CDR3 is 14 residues. Here the CDR3 DNA reads TGTGCCAGCAGTTTAACAGGCTTTAATTCACCCCTCCACTTT. This sequence encodes CASSLTGFNSPLHF.

V and J are TRBV5-1 and TRBJ1-2; 8 bases are shared with TRBD1. The ends lost 3 bases at V and 7 bases at J; junction bases unmatched: 14. Germline CDR1 reads SGHRS; CDR2 reads YFSETQ. The CDR3 contains 16 residues. CDR3: CASSSSGQADPGGYTF. In DNA form, the CDR3 reads TGCGCCAGCAGCTCATCGGGACAGGCAGACCCCGGTGGCTACACCTTC.

This clone was seen once. J is TRBJ1-1 and V is TRBV9; TRBD1 might be the D (5 bases). V was pared by 0 bases and J by 1 base, with 13 bases between. Looked up from germline, CDR1 is SGDLS and CDR2 is YYNGEE. CDR3 length: 16 amino acids. CDR3 nucleotide sequence: TGTGCCAGCAGCGTAGTGGGGACGGATTCGAACACTGAAGCTTTCTTT. This codes for CASSVVGTDSNTEAFF.

The rearrangement links TRBV5-4 to TRBJ2-1; 13 bases fit TRBD2. The CDR3 consists of 16 residues. J was trimmed by 2 bases and V by 6 bases; bases with no gene match: 5. Germline loops: CDR1 SGHNT, CDR2 YYREEE (reference sequence). The CDR3 sequence: CASIATSGGAYNEQFF. In DNA form, the CDR3 reads TGTGCCAGCATCGCCACTAGCGGGGGGGCCTACAATGAGCAGTTCTTC.

This chain uses TRBV10-3 with TRBJ1-5; D is ambiguous. This CDR3 has 14 amino acids. Looked up from germline, CDR1 is ENHRY and CDR2 is SYGVKD. V gave up 6 bases and J gave up 0 bases, with 9 bases separating them. DNA of the CDR3: TGTGCCATCAGCCTCGGCGATAGCAATCAGCCCCAGCATTTT. Residues: CAISLGDSNQPQHF.

This clone has only one observation. This chain joins TRBV27 and TRBJ1-1; TRBD1 matches at 8 bases. CDR3 length: 15 residues. The V segment lost 5 bases and the J segment 4 bases; nucleotides outside the gene matches: 9. Germline loops: CDR1 MNHEY, CDR2 SMNVEV (reference sequence). The CDR3 DNA follows: TGTGCCAGCAGTCAACGACGGACAGGGACCACTGAAGCTTTCTTT. It encodes CASSQRRTGTTEAFF.

The CDR3 DNA reads TGTGCCAGCAGTTTGGGCCTTAACACTGAAGCTTTCTTT. This translates into CASSLGLNTEAFF. The chain is built from TRBV6-2 or TRBV6-3 and TRBJ1-1; no firm D call. Germline-derived CDR1 and CDR2 are MNHEY and SVGEGT. Between the trimmed V and J ends, which lost 4 bases and 2 bases, there was a span of 8 bases. CDR3 length: 13 residues.

This clone has more than one count but fewer than ten. The chain recombines TRBV24-1 with TRBJ2-1, with 7 positions matching TRBD2. Germline assignment: CDR1 KGHDR and CDR2 SFDVKD. The CDR3 extends over 17 amino acids. With V trimmed by 3 bases and J by 8 bases, 15 bases remained unmatched. The CDR3 here is CATSDQKRLASIDEQFF. In DNA, the CDR3 is TGTGCCACCAGTGATCAAAAAAGACTAGCTTCTATCGATGAGCAGTTCTTC.

The chain links TRBV5-1 to TRBJ2-3, with D uncertain. Germline V gene data show CDR1 as SGHRS and CDR2 as YFSETQ. The V gene lost 4 bases and the J gene lost 2 bases, with 11 bases spanning the gap. This CDR3 has 14 residues. The CDR3 region is CASSVTGDTDTQYF. The CDR3, as DNA: TGCGCCAGCAGCGTGACCGGCGACACAGATACGCAGTATTTT.

This clone was seen just once. The chain combines TRBV6-5 with TRBJ1-6; D not certain. The CDR3 runs 14 residues. Trimming removed 4 bases from V and 10 bases from J, with 14 bases in between. Germline CDR1 MNHEY, CDR2 SVGAGI. The CDR3 DNA reads TGTGCCAGCAGTTCTTCCCCTGGGGAATCACCCCTCCACTTT. Residues: CASSSSPGESPLHF.

The rearrangement joins TRBV9 to TRBJ1-2; 7 bases align to TRBD1. This CDR3 comprises 14 residues. The trim removed 4 bases at V and 0 bases at J, leaving 3 bases unmatched. Germline V CDR1 and CDR2: SGDLS, YYNGEE. The chain's CDR3 is CASSIDRANYGYTF. In nucleotides, the CDR3 is TGTGCCAGCAGCATTGACAGGGCTAACTATGGCTACACCTTC.

The genes are TRBV21-1 and TRBJ2-5; the table's TRBD2 call for D was not verified on the DNA. TRBV21-1 is noted as a pseudogene. CDR3 length equals 23 residues. Here the CDR3 reads CASSKNSPRSPLGGPGSGETQYF. CDR3 bases: TGTGCCAGCAGCAAAAATTCCCCCCGGAGCCCGTTGGGGGGACCTGGGTCTGGGGAGACCCAGTACTTC.

The chain links TRBV19 to TRBJ1-2; 8 positions match TRBD1. With V trimmed by 7 bases and J by 2 bases, 9 bases remained unmatched. CDR1 is LNHDA and CDR2 is SQIVND in the germline V gene (reference sequence). The CDR3 is made up of 15 amino acids. DNA of the CDR3: TGTGCCAGTACCCACGGCCGGACAGGGAACTATGGCTACACCTTC. It is translated as CASTHGRTGNYGYTF.

The chain links TRBV5-4 to TRBJ2-5, with D possibly TRBD1 on 6 matching bases. Germline CDR1 reads SGHNT; CDR2 reads YYREEE (reference sequence). Deletions cut 3 bases from V and 1 base from J, with 10 bases between. The CDR3 extends over 14 amino acids. The DNA for the CDR3 is TGTGCCAGCAGCTCAGACAGGAGCCAAGAGACCCAGTACTTC. Protein: CASSSDRSQETQYF.